This T cell receptor (beta chain) was sequenced in a study of T cell changes during pregnancy in multiple sclerosis. The protocol was immunoSEQ multiplex PCR, while the TCRdb copy is restricted to in-frame clones and leaves out a portion. Of tens of thousands of clones in the sample, roughly 94% were seen once. The length of the CDR3 is 15 residues. Germline CDR1 SGHRS, CDR2 YFSETQ. The germline V and J ends were trimmed by 4 bases and 7 bases, with 21 bases remaining between them. The specimen comprised peripheral blood, sampled in the third trimester of pregnancy. V gene TRBV5-1 combines with J gene TRBJ2-7; tentatively, D is TRBD1 (5 bases). This TCR was sampled from a female donor with multiple sclerosis, enrolled in a pregnancy study. CDR3 DNA sequence: TGCGCCAGCAGCCCGGATTTTAAGGGGCTGAGGGAGCAGTACTTC. Its translation is CASSPDFKGLREQYF. Full variable domain (missing parts from reference TRBV5-1 and TRBJ2-7): KAGVTQTPRYLIKTRGQQVTLSCSPISGHRSVSWYQQTPGQGLQFLFEYFSETQRNKGNFPGRFSGRQFSNSRSEMNVSTLELGDSALYLCASSPDFKGLREQYFGPGTRLTVT.